The 15 T cell receptor beta chains given below trace back to one sample, sequenced in a study of human T cells and chemical hapten exposure. TCRdb re-derived calls from the RACE reads in MiXCR, one entry per CDR3 protein. The repertoire has approximately 84,000 distinct CDR3 sequences, approximately 8.6% of them found once; the top ten carry under 2%. Time point described: healthy volunteer bleed at 6 weeks. Total RNA extraction was carried out from unfractionated whole blood. Material for sequencing was whole blood. Receptors were obtained from a male donor in good health. Some clones in this sample may be carry-over from other donors' samples.

This clonotype was observed a handful of times. The chain couples TRBV7-9 to TRBJ2-5; no reliable D call. This CDR3 spans 15 amino acids. The ends were cut back, 0 bases at V and 2 bases at J, with 10 bases in the middle. The germline V gene encodes CDR1 SEHNR and CDR2 FQNEAQ (reference sequence). CDR3 sequence reads: CASSLAGPFQETQYF. CDR3 DNA: TGTGCCAGCAGCTTAGCGGGCCCCTTTCAAGAGACCCAGTACTTC.

This clonotype has just a few counts. The J gene is TRBJ1-2, the V gene TRBV5-6, with D perhaps matching TRBD1 (5 bases). The CDR3 has 14 residues. The V end was cut by 4 bases, the J end by 3 bases, with 13 bases between. Germline values: CDR1 SGHDT, CDR2 YYEEEE. In DNA, the CDR3 is TGTGCCAGCAGCCCAGAACAGGAGGACTATGGCTACACCTTC. Its translation: CASSPEQEDYGYTF.

This clonotype was counted between two and nine times. The J gene is TRBJ2-1, the V gene TRBV14; tentatively, D is TRBD2 (6 bases). V was cut by 3 bases and J by 3 bases, with 18 bases left in between. Germline lookup yields CDR1 SGHDN and CDR2 FVKESK. The CDR3 extends over 17 amino acids. CDR3 region: CASSHRRGTGGYNEQFF. The CDR3, as DNA: TGTGCCAGCAGCCACCGAAGAGGGACCGGGGGCTACAATGAGCAGTTCTTC. Full variable domain (rest looked up from reference TRBV14 and TRBJ2-1): EAGVTQFPSHSVIEKGQTVTLRCDPISGHDNLYWYRRVMGKEIKFLLHFVKESKQDESGMPNNRFLAERTGGTYSTLKVQPAELEDSGVYFCASSHRRGTGGYNEQFFGPGTRLTVL.

The CDR3 loop is CASSRGQGSSYNSPLHF. CDR3 DNA: TGTGCCAGCAGCCGGGGACAGGGGAGCTCCTATAATTCACCCCTCCACTTT. The J gene is TRBJ1-6, the V gene TRBV5-6; 10 nucleotides agree with TRBD1. V gave up 4 bases and J gave up 0 bases; unmatched junction bases: 4. Germline V CDR1 and CDR2: SGHDT, YYEEEE. The CDR3 runs to 17 residues.

This clonotype was found many times. This chain connects TRBV20-1 to TRBJ1-1; D gene uncertain. This CDR3 is built from 13 residues. Germline V CDR1 and CDR2: DFQATT, SNEGSKA (reference sequence). The V and J ends lost 6 bases and 1 base respectively, with 12 bases between them. CDR3 coding DNA: TGCAGTGCCACCCCTCCCTGGAACACTGAAGCTTTCTTT. It yields the protein CSATPPWNTEAFF.

At least ten counts were recorded for this clonotype. The chain joins TRBV27 to TRBJ1-2, with D tentatively TRBD1 (6 bases). This CDR3 has 16 amino acids. V shed 3 bases and J shed 7 bases, with 21 bases lying between them. CDR1 is MNHEY, CDR2 SMNVEV, per germline (reference sequence). The CDR3 is CASSFLSTGSFRGYTF. The CDR3 nucleotides are TGTGCCAGCAGTTTCCTCTCGACAGGAAGCTTCCGTGGCTACACCTTC.

This clonotype came up a few times. The genes are TRBV25-1 and TRBJ2-2, with TRBD2 as a possible D gene (5 bases). The CDR3 covers 12 residues. Deletions cut 5 bases from V and 5 bases from J, with 6 bases between. The germline V gene has CDR1 MGHDK and CDR2 SYGVNS. The CDR3 DNA follows: TGTGCCAGCAGTCGGGGTACCGGGGAGCTGTTTTTT. Translation: CASSRGTGELFF.

The chain is built from TRBV20-1 and TRBJ2-1, with D perhaps TRBD1 (7 bases). V was cut by 3 bases and J by 4 bases, with 16 bases left in between. Germline lookup yields CDR1 DFQATT and CDR2 SNEGSKA (reference sequence). The CDR3 has 15 residues. The CDR3 region is CSASLGQGGYNEQFF. For the CDR3, the DNA is TGCAGTGCTAGTTTGGGGCAGGGGGGTTACAATGAGCAGTTCTTC.

The V and J genes are TRBV2 and TRBJ1-5; D unresolved. CDR3 length: 13 amino acids. V was clipped by 4 bases and J by 9 bases, with 13 bases between them. CDR1 and CDR2 (germline): SNHLY, FYNNEI. The CDR3 loop is CASSVSQDGPQHF. DNA of the CDR3: TGTGCCAGCAGTGTTAGTCAGGACGGGCCCCAGCATTTT. The full variable domain, rest sourced from reference TRBV2 and TRBJ1-5, is EPEVTQTPSHQVTQMGQEVILRCVPISNHLYFYWYRQILGQKVEFLVSFYNNEISEKSEIFDDQFSVERPDGSNFTLKIRSTKLEDSAMYFCASSVSQDGPQHFGDGTRLSIL.

This rearrangement joins TRBV6-5 to TRBJ2-7; TRBD1 agrees at 7 bases. Germline V gives CDR1 MNHEY, CDR2 SVGAGI. V shed 2 bases and J 7 bases; nucleotides not matched to a gene: 8. The CDR3 extends over 14 amino acids. CDR3 in DNA: TGTGCCAGCAGTTACGGGGCAGGGGGTTATGAGCAGTACTTC. Translating it yields CASSYGAGGYEQYF.

This clonotype was detected a few times. This chain connects TRBV7-6 to TRBJ2-3; D is possibly TRBD2 (5 bases). Trimming removed 0 bases from V and 3 bases from J, with 10 bases in between. CDR1 is SGHVS and CDR2 is FNYEAQ in the germline V gene. CDR3 length equals 15 residues. The CDR3 is CASSLATSTTDTQYF. Here the CDR3 DNA reads TGTGCCAGCAGCTTAGCCACTAGTACAACAGATACGCAGTATTTT.

The chain uses TRBV27 and TRBJ2-7, with TRBD2 matching over 7 bases. From germline, CDR1 is MNHEY and CDR2 SMNVEV (reference sequence). There are 18 residues in the CDR3. Unmatched junction bases numbered 19, after V lost 2 bases and J lost 6 bases. The CDR3 region has the DNA TGTGCCAGCAGTTTAAATGGTGATTGGGCGGGAGAGAGGCGCGAGCAGTACTTC. Translated: CASSLNGDWAGERREQYF.

This clonotype was recorded many times. The chain carries TRBV21-1 and TRBJ2-1; the D call of TRBD1 is as the table states it, not checked on the DNA. TRBV21-1 is given as a pseudogene. The CDR3 is made up of 16 amino acids. CDR3 residues: CASSKRNGQGNNEQFF. The CDR3 DNA follows: TGTGCCAGCAGCAAGCGAAACGGACAGGGGAACAATGAGCAGTTCTTC.

This clonotype was seen many times. This chain uses TRBV2 with TRBJ1-4; a possible D gene is TRBD1 (6 bases). CDR3 size: 14 residues. V was pared by 1 base and J by 8 bases, with 11 bases between. Germline loops: CDR1 SNHLY, CDR2 FYNNEI. The chain's CDR3 is CASSEVTGSEKLFF. The CDR3 DNA sequence: TGTGCCAGCAGTGAAGTGACAGGTAGCGAAAAACTGTTTTTT.

This clonotype turned up a few times. The rearrangement uses TRBV20-1 and TRBJ2-5, with TRBD2 matching over 11 bases. The CDR3 contains 17 residues. V shed 0 bases and J 5 bases; nucleotides not matched to a gene: 11. Looked up from germline, CDR1 is DFQATT and CDR2 is SNEGSKA (reference sequence). CDR3 coding DNA: TGCAGTGCTAGAGATAGCGGGAGGGCCGTGTTAACTGAGACCCAGTACTTC. Translating gives CSARDSGRAVLTETQYF.